The entry below describes one T cell receptor (beta chain). Germline V gene data show CDR1 as LGHNA and CDR2 as YNFKEQ. The CDR3 loop spans 13 amino acids. Trimming took off 0 bases at V and 9 bases at J, with 11 bases between the two ends. Participants reported their clinical history, and cohort assignment relied on those reports. Methods used by the authors: Reference gene primer amplification yielded estimated nucleated cell counts. The method was immunoSEQ multiplex PCR; TCRdb's version includes in-frame clones alone and lacks a portion of them. D and trimming were read from the DNA, whereas the V and J calls and clone size are those reported in that table. The sample has 200,000 to 300,000 clones; just over 85% are singletons. This record comes from a study of blood T cell repertoires in COVID-19.

Sequenced input: PBMCs or T cells enriched from blood (not recorded which). The source is a man aged 35-49 years who had recovered from COVID-19. The rearrangement links TRBV4-2 to TRBJ2-5; the D gene is possibly TRBD2 (6 bases). CDR3 DNA: TGTGCCAGCAGCCAAGAGGAGAGCGGGCCCCAGTACTTC. Residues: CASSQEESGPQYF.